This TCR beta chain was sequenced in a study of T-cell memory formation after mild COVID-19. Study background: TCR clusters were mostly confined to one donor each.

Ten or more counts support this clonotype. Its antigen is still unknown. Via MiXCR, TCRdb re-called the 5' RACE reads, giving one row per CDR3 protein. This sample has 150,000 to 200,000 distinct CDR3 sequences; around a sixth occur once, and the top ten carry roughly 3.7%. Germline V gives CDR1 SGHTA, CDR2 FQGNSA. Trimming stripped 3 bases from V and 5 bases from J, with 3 bases between. The CDR3 loop spans 11 amino acids. General study findings and limits: Clones that contracted from day 15 to 85 had balanced CD4/CD8; later expanders were CD4+ biased. A second wave of clones peaked on day 37, and their SARS-CoV-2 specificity went unconfirmed. Pre-infection memory harbored some responding clones, suggesting cross-reactive memory joined.

V is TRBV7-2 and J is TRBJ2-3, with D unresolved. The TCR was taken from a man aged 18-30 years who had mild COVID-19 (a few samples of this study predate the infection). Cell type and time point are not known. Sequencing used PBMCs or a T cell subset sorted from them (not recorded which). The CDR3 here is CASSFLDTQYF. The CDR3 DNA follows: TGTGCCAGCAGCTTTTTAGATACGCAGTATTTT.